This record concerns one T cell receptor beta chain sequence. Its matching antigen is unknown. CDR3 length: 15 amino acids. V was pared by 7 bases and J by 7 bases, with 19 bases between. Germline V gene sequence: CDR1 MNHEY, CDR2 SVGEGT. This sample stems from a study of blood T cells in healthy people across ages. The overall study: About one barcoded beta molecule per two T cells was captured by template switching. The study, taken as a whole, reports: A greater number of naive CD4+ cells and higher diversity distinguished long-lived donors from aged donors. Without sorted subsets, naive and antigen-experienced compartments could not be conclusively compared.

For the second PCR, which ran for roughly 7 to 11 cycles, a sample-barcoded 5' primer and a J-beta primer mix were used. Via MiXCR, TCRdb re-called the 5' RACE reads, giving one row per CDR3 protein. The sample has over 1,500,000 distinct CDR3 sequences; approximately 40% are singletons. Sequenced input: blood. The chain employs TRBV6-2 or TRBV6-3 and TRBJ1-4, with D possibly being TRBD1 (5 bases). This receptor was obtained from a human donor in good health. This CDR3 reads CASKPKDSSAEKLFF. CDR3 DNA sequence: TGTGCCAGCAAACCGAAAGACAGCTCCGCTGAAAAACTGTTTTTT.